The next 25 T cell receptor beta chains were all read from a single sample in a study of T cell responses to AZD1222 COVID-19 vaccine. Generated by immunoSEQ multiplex PCR, the TCRdb table keeps only in-frame clones and is missing some. The sample has about 110,000 clones, roughly nine tenths seen once. The starting material was peripheral blood, obtained on day 0 of AZD1222 vaccination. Receptors were obtained from an adult in good health.

In this sample, this clone turned up a few times. The chain is built from TRBV10-2 and TRBJ2-3, with D perhaps TRBD1 or TRBD2 (5 bases each). The germline V gene encodes CDR1 WSHSY and CDR2 SAAADI. V was clipped by 6 bases and J by 4 bases, with 14 bases between them. The CDR3 is 14 amino acids. The CDR3 sequence: CASRTAGSPDTQYF. The DNA of the CDR3 is TGCGCCAGCAGGACAGCAGGGAGCCCAGATACGCAGTATTTT.

This chain connects TRBV7-3 to TRBJ2-2, with no clear D. CDR1 SGHTA and CDR2 FQGTGA come from the germline V gene. The CDR3 loop spans 13 amino acids. V lost 1 base and J 7 bases, leaving 7 bases between the germline ends. In DNA form, the CDR3 reads TGTGCCAGCAGCTTAAGTCCGATCGGGGAGCTGTTTTTT. This codes for CASSLSPIGELFF.

The chain has TRBV11-2 and TRBJ1-2; D is perhaps TRBD1 (5 bases). V lost 1 base, J lost 3 bases, and 9 bases lay in between. Germline CDR1 is SGHAT and CDR2 is FQNNGV. CDR3 size: 14 residues. In DNA, the CDR3 is TGTGCCAGCAGCTTAGTAGGGGTGGACTATGGCTACACCTTC. Encoded protein: CASSLVGVDYGYTF.

This sequence joins TRBV28 and TRBJ2-4; no clear D. The CDR3 length is 14 residues. The germline gives CDR1 MDHEN, CDR2 SYDVKM. V was clipped by 1 base and J by 13 bases, with 17 bases between them. The CDR3 loop is CASSLSIGPSFQYF. In DNA form, the CDR3 reads TGTGCCAGCAGTTTATCCATCGGACCGTCGTTCCAGTACTTC. The full variable domain, its missing parts supplied by reference TRBV28 and TRBJ2-4, is DVKVTQSSRYLVKRTGEKVFLECVQDMDHENMFWYRQDPGLGLRLIYFSYDVKMKEKGDIPEGYSVSREKKERFSLILESASTNQTSMYLCASSLSIGPSFQYFGAGTRLSVL.

The J gene is TRBJ1-1, the V gene TRBV5-6; D ambiguous. This CDR3 is 13 amino acids long. The V gene lost 3 bases and the J gene lost 4 bases, with 10 bases spanning the gap. Germline CDR1 reads SGHDT; CDR2 reads YYEEEE. As DNA, the CDR3 is TGTGCCAGCAGCTACGGACGAGCCACTGAAGCTTTCTTT. The encoded protein is CASSYGRATEAFF.

There are a few counts of this clone. The chain employs TRBV27 and TRBJ1-6, with a weak D call TRBD1 (6 bases). Trimming left V 6 bases short and J 10 bases short, with 16 bases between. Germline V gene lookup returns CDR1 MNHEY and CDR2 SMNVEV (reference sequence). The CDR3 has 14 amino acids. CDR3 nucleotide sequence: TGTGCCAGCAGCCTAACAGGGTTAGGCTCACCCCTCCACTTT. Amino acid sequence: CASSLTGLGSPLHF.

The chain links TRBV11-1 to TRBJ2-2; TRBD1 aligns across 10 bases. The CDR3 loop spans 16 amino acids. Germline V gene sequence: CDR1 SGHAT, CDR2 FQDESV (reference sequence). After removal of 5 bases from V and 4 bases from J, the junction contained 7 bases not matched to a gene. CDR3 DNA: TGTGCCAGCAGCCGCACCCGGGACAGGGGCACCGGGGAGCTGTTTTTT. As protein: CASSRTRDRGTGELFF.

The chain is built from TRBV6-2 or TRBV6-3 and TRBJ1-5; weak D call: TRBD1 (5 bases). V was trimmed by 4 bases and J by 9 bases, leaving 19 bases between them. CDR3 length: 15 residues. The germline V gene has CDR1 MNHEY and CDR2 SVGEGT. In DNA, the CDR3 is TGTGCCAGCAGTTTACGTCAGGGAGAATATCCGCCCCAGCATTTT. Residues: CASSLRQGEYPPQHF.

The rearrangement joins TRBV11-3 to TRBJ2-2; 13 bases are shared with TRBD2. Germline V lookup: CDR1 SGHNT, CDR2 YENEEA. V trimming: 1 base; J trimming: 4 bases; junction bases outside the gene matches: 3. The CDR3 runs 17 residues. The CDR3 loop is CASSLGGTSGATGELFF. In DNA form, the CDR3 reads TGTGCCAGCAGCTTAGGGGGGACTAGCGGGGCCACCGGGGAGCTGTTTTTT.

V usage is TRBV3-1 (or the pseudogene TRBV3-2) and J usage is TRBJ1-6, with TRBD1 matching over 9 bases. The CDR3 has 16 amino acids. CDR1 is LGHDT and CDR2 is YNNKEL in the germline V gene (reference sequence). Trimming cost V 5 bases and J 8 bases; bases outside gene matches: 10. CDR3 coding DNA: TGTGCCAGCAGCGATTGGGGGACAGGGCAGGATTCACCCCTCCACTTT. Its protein product is CASSDWGTGQDSPLHF.

The chain joins TRBV20-1 to TRBJ2-7; 8 bases agree with TRBD1. The CDR3 spans 10 residues. From germline, CDR1 is DFQATT and CDR2 SNEGSKA (reference sequence). CDR3 nucleotide sequence: TGCAGCGCGGGACAGGAAGAGCAGTACTTC. Translation: CSAGQEEQYF.

A few counts support this clone. The chain is built from TRBV7-9 and TRBJ2-5, with 8 positions matching TRBD1. Germline CDR1 SEHNR, CDR2 FQNEAQ (reference sequence). This CDR3 region has 14 residues. The V and J ends lost 1 base and 4 bases, in that order; junction bases with no gene match: 2. DNA for the CDR3: TGTGCCAGCAGCTTAGTGACAGGGGCAGAGACCCAGTACTTC. Protein: CASSLVTGAETQYF.

V usage is TRBV4-1 and J usage is TRBJ2-1, with TRBD2 matching over 8 bases. From germline, CDR1 is MGHRA and CDR2 YSYEKL. The ends lost 1 base at V and 9 bases at J; junction bases unmatched: 14. The CDR3 has 17 residues. In DNA form, the CDR3 reads TGCGCCAGCAGCCAAGGAGTAAGCGGGAGTCAGGTGGGTGAGCAGTTCTTC. Translation gives CASSQGVSGSQVGEQFF.

The chain couples TRBV29-1 to TRBJ1-2, with D possibly matching TRBD1 (5 bases). The CDR3 is made up of 15 amino acids. Per the germline V gene, CDR1 is SQVTM and CDR2 is ANQGSEA. Trimming left V 4 bases short and J 2 bases short, with 17 bases between. The CDR3 sequence: CSVVGGAAKNYGYTF. The CDR3 bases are TGCAGCGTTGTGGGGGGAGCGGCTAAAAACTATGGCTACACCTTC.

The chain joins TRBV28 to TRBJ1-2, with D maybe TRBD1 (5 bases). Trimming removed 10 bases at V and 6 bases at J, with 24 bases between. The CDR3 is made up of 15 amino acids. Germline V lookup: CDR1 MDHEN, CDR2 SYDVKM. DNA for the CDR3: TGTGCCATGCCGATACAGGAAAAGGAGCAGAATGGCTACACCTTC. Translation gives CAMPIQEKEQNGYTF.

This clone was observed a single time. The chain joins TRBV6-4 to TRBJ1-5, with D uncertain. Trimming cost V 4 bases and J 2 bases, with 15 bases left between them. CDR1 is MRHNA and CDR2 is SNTAGT in the germline V gene. The CDR3 loop spans 16 amino acids. CDR3 in amino acids: CASSGPPAYGNQPQHF. DNA for the CDR3: TGTGCCAGCAGTGGACCCCCCGCGTATGGCAATCAGCCCCAGCATTTT.

The rearrangement uses TRBV5-1 and TRBJ2-7; unclear D gene. The CDR3 is 15 residues long. Between the trimmed V and J ends, which lost 1 base and 0 bases, there was a span of 11 bases. The germline CDR1 and CDR2 sequences are SGHRS and YFSETQ. CDR3 nucleotides: TGCGCCAGCAGCTTGCGGGCAGTGGGCTCCTACGAGCAGTACTTC. Protein product: CASSLRAVGSYEQYF.

The V call is TRBV3-1 (or the pseudogene TRBV3-2), the J call TRBJ1-2; TRBD1 agrees at 8 bases. CDR1 LGHDT and CDR2 YNNKEL come from the germline V gene (reference sequence). Unmatched junction bases numbered 5, after V lost 1 base and J lost 4 bases. The CDR3 is 15 amino acids. The DNA of the CDR3 is TGTGCCAGCAGCCAAGGTGGGACAGGTAGCTATGGCTACACCTTC. Amino acids: CASSQGGTGSYGYTF.

The gene calls are TRBV30 and TRBJ1-2, with D uncertain. Trimming stripped 2 bases from V and 0 bases from J, with 10 bases between. This CDR3 has 14 residues. Per the germline V gene, CDR1 is GTSNPN and CDR2 is SVGIG (reference sequence). This CDR3 is CAWSTSQSNYGYTF. CDR3 coding DNA: TGTGCCTGGAGTACGTCACAGTCTAACTATGGCTACACCTTC.

The CDR3 DNA follows: TGCGCCAGCAGGACGGGACTAGCGGACCAAGAGACCCAGTACTTC. As protein: CASRTGLADQETQYF. The gene calls are TRBV5-1 and TRBJ2-5; 11 positions agree with TRBD2. V was pared by 5 bases and J by 0 bases, with 3 bases of the junction left unmatched. Germline CDR1 is SGHRS and CDR2 is YFSETQ. The CDR3 contains 15 residues.

V is TRBV9 and J is TRBJ2-1, with TRBD2 matching over 9 bases. Germline CDR1 and CDR2: SGDLS and YYNGEE. After removal of 1 base from V and 9 bases from J, the junction contained 14 bases not matched to a gene. The CDR3 runs 17 residues. The DNA of the CDR3 is TGTGCCAGCAGCGTAAGAGGCGGGAGGGCCGAATTAGTTGAGCAGTTCTTC. It translates to CASSVRGGRAELVEQFF.

V is TRBV15 and J is TRBJ2-7; 8 bases align to TRBD1. The V segment lost 5 bases and the J segment 3 bases; nucleotides outside the gene matches: 6. Germline assignment: CDR1 LNHNV and CDR2 YYDKDF (reference sequence). This CDR3 spans 14 amino acids. The CDR3 loop reads CATSGQGAIYEQYF. The CDR3, as DNA: TGTGCCACCAGCGGCCAGGGGGCTATCTACGAGCAGTACTTC.

The chain's CDR3 is CASSTGTGSGYTF. In DNA form, the CDR3 reads TGTGCCAGCAGCACCGGGACAGGGTCTGGCTACACCTTC. This sequence joins TRBV12-3 or TRBV12-4 and TRBJ1-2, with 9 nucleotides matching TRBD1. V lost 6 bases to trimming and J lost 7 bases; unmatched junction nucleotides: 6. This CDR3 region has 13 residues.

This chain joins TRBV18 and TRBJ2-4, with 10 bases matching TRBD2. V was clipped by 5 bases and J by 7 bases; unmatched bases: 5. The germline V gene encodes CDR1 KGHSH and CDR2 LQKENI. CDR3 length equals 14 residues. This CDR3 is CASSLAGGKNIQYF. CDR3 bases: TGTGCCAGCTCATTAGCGGGGGGAAAGAACATTCAGTACTTC.

This clone occurred a few times. The chain employs TRBV15 and TRBJ1-1; D call uncertain. CDR3 length equals 15 residues. In germline, CDR1 is LNHNV, CDR2 YYDKDF (reference sequence). Trimming cost V 3 bases and J 1 base, with 12 bases left between them. CDR3 sequence reads: CATSRVIGANTEAFF. The CDR3 DNA sequence: TGTGCCACCAGCAGGGTAATAGGCGCGAACACTGAAGCTTTCTTT.